This T cell receptor (beta chain) was obtained from a study of blood T cell repertoires in COVID-19. Study at large: There were acute and convalescent COVID-19 samples, and they came from the United States, Italy and Spain. PBMCs, B-cell-depleted T cells, or T cells provided the cDNA or gDNA that made up the material.

The CDR3 has 18 amino acids. The V and J ends lost 2 bases and 6 bases respectively, with 20 bases between them. Germline-derived CDR1 and CDR2 are SGHAT and FQNNGV. The authors' processing: Estimated nucleated cell counts came from reference gene primer amplification. Method: immunoSEQ multiplex PCR; TCRdb's copy keeps in-frame clones and lacks some. That table supplies the V and J calls and clone size; D and trimming were determined from the DNA. This sample has roughly 150,000 clones; 80% to 85% occur once, and the top ten carry 9.1%. The sequence was collected from a woman older than 75 with active or convalescent COVID-19. The specimen was peripheral blood. The gene calls are TRBV11-2 and TRBJ2-6; a possible D gene is TRBD1 (6 bases). The CDR3 nucleotides read TGTGCCAGCAGCTTAACAGGGACACTCGTAGGTCTGGCCAACGTCCTGACTTTC. Translated: CASSLTGTLVGLANVLTF.